This T cell receptor (beta chain) derives from a study of blood T cell repertoires in COVID-19. Study context: COVID-19 samples collected from the United States, Italy and Spain covered acute and convalescent phases. The analysed material was cDNA or gDNA that came from T cells, B-cell-depleted T cells, or PBMCs.

Patients at the Seattle site were enrolled during active infection and followed longitudinally. There are a few counts of this clone. This CDR3 has 14 residues. V gave up 4 bases and J gave up 5 bases; unmatched junction bases: 6. Germline V CDR1 and CDR2: SGDLS, YYNGEE. The authors' processing: Researchers report that nucleated cell counts were estimated from reference gene primer amplification. TCRdb's table, derived via immunoSEQ multiplex PCR, lists solely in-frame clones and lacks some. For V, J and clone size, that table is used; D and trimming come from the DNA. The sample includes roughly 310,000 clones, roughly 90% of them seen just once.

The V call is TRBV9, the J call TRBJ1-2; 9 bases line up with TRBD1. Sequenced input: peripheral blood. This receptor was identified in a woman aged 30 to 39 with COVID-19, enrolled during active disease. CDR3 bases: TGTGCCAGCAGCACTCCCGGGACAGGGTATGGCTACACCTTC. Protein: CASSTPGTGYGYTF.